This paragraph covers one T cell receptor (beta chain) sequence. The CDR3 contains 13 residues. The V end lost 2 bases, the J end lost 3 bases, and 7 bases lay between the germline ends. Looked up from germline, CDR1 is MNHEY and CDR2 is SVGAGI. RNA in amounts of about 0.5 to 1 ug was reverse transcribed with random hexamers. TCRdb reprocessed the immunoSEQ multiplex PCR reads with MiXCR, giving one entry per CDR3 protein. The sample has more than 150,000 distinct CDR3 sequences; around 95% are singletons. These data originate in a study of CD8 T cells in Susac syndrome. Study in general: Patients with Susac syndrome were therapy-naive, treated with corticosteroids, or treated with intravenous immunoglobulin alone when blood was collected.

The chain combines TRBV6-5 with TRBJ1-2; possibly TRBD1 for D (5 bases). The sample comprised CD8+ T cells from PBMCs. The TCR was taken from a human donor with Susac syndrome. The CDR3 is CASSYGRDYGYTF. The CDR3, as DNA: TGTGCCAGCAGTTACGGCAGGGACTATGGCTACACCTTC.